Following are 16 T cell receptor beta chains from one sample sequenced in a study of Ad26.COV2.S vaccination and SARS-CoV-2 variants. Stated treatment: some 20 received Ad26.COV2.S at low or high dose, single or two shots; several received placebo; per-sample allocation not given. Collection of the samples took place on day 63 after the first injection of vaccine or placebo. The protocol was immunoSEQ multiplex PCR, while the TCRdb copy is restricted to in-frame clones and leaves out a portion. This table holds roughly 400,000 clones, roughly 90% found once. Specimen: peripheral blood, collected in a trial of Ad26.COV2.S vaccine versus placebo. The receptors derive from a person between 18 and 60 years old who received the Ad26.COV2.S COVID-19 vaccine or a placebo.

The chain joins TRBV29-1 to TRBJ2-7; TRBD1 agrees at 9 bases. J lost 3 bases, V lost 4 bases, and 7 bases had no gene match. Germline V gene lookup returns CDR1 SQVTM and CDR2 ANQGSEA. This CDR3 is built from 14 residues. CDR3 loop: CSVVFPGQGYEQYF. CDR3 sequence (DNA): TGCAGCGTTGTGTTTCCGGGACAGGGCTACGAGCAGTACTTC.

The V gene is TRBV4-1, the J gene TRBJ2-1, with 8 nucleotides matching TRBD1. Germline assignment: CDR1 MGHRA and CDR2 YSYEKL. Trimming took 7 bases from V and 4 from J; bases not matched to a gene: 12. The CDR3 contains 16 residues. CDR3 DNA: TGCGCCAGCACCACCGGCGGACAGGGCCGGTACAATGAGCAGTTCTTC. It specifies CASTTGGQGRYNEQFF.

The rearrangement joins TRBV28 to TRBJ1-2; D possibly corresponds to TRBD1 (5 bases). The CDR3 has 15 residues. The ends were cut back, 0 bases at V and 3 bases at J, with 11 bases in the middle. Germline-derived CDR1 and CDR2 are MDHEN and SYDVKM. The CDR3 sequence: CASSLWGLSYYGYTF. CDR3 DNA: TGTGCCAGCAGTTTATGGGGGCTTAGTTACTATGGCTACACCTTC.

The chain uses TRBV28 and TRBJ1-4; 7 bases agree with TRBD1. The CDR3 has 12 amino acids. Germline-derived CDR1 and CDR2 are MDHEN and SYDVKM. Unmatched junction bases numbered 6, after V lost 10 bases and J lost 7 bases. This CDR3 reads CATYRGGEKLFF. For the CDR3, the DNA is TGTGCCACTTACAGGGGTGGTGAAAAACTGTTTTTT.

This chain links TRBV5-1 with TRBJ2-1; 9 bases are shared with TRBD2. This CDR3 has 15 amino acids. V shed 1 base and J 3 bases; nucleotides not matched to a gene: 2. Looked up from germline, CDR1 is SGHRS and CDR2 is YFSETQ. CDR3 nucleotide sequence: TGCGCCAGCAGCTTGACTAGCGGGTTCTACAATGAGCAGTTCTTC. Translated: CASSLTSGFYNEQFF. The full variable domain, completed using reference TRBV5-1 and TRBJ2-1, is KAGVTQTPRYLIKTRGQQVTLSCSPISGHRSVSWYQQTPGQGLQFLFEYFSETQRNKGNFPGRFSGRQFSNSRSEMNVSTLELGDSALYLCASSLTSGFYNEQFFGPGTRLTVL.

The CDR3 loop reads CASSLSGSVNEQFF. DNA of the CDR3: TGTGCCAGCAGCTTGAGTGGGAGTGTGAATGAGCAGTTCTTC. This chain uses TRBV11-3 with TRBJ2-1, with a weak D call TRBD2 (5 bases). There are 14 residues in the CDR3. Germline CDR1 SGHNT, CDR2 YENEEA. Deletions cut 3 bases from V and 7 bases from J, with 13 bases between.

The chain links TRBV6-4 to TRBJ2-1; tentatively, D is TRBD1 or TRBD2 (5 bases each). Germline V gene lookup returns CDR1 MRHNA and CDR2 SNTAGT. V was pared by 2 bases and J by 5 bases, with 10 bases between. This CDR3 has 14 residues. This chain's CDR3 is CASSDGGFDNEQFF. DNA of the CDR3: TGTGCCAGCAGTGACGGGGGTTTCGACAATGAGCAGTTCTTC.

The V call is TRBV12-3 or TRBV12-4, the J call TRBJ1-1; tentative D call: TRBD1 (5 bases). CDR3 length: 13 residues. Between the trimmed V and J ends, which lost 4 bases and 6 bases, there was a span of 12 bases. CDR3 sequence reads: CASSSTEPPEAFF. The CDR3 region has the DNA TGTGCCAGCAGTTCGACAGAGCCTCCTGAAGCTTTCTTT.

This chain joins TRBV6-2 or TRBV6-3 and TRBJ2-3; D not resolved. Germline CDR1 is MNHEY and CDR2 is SVGEGT. This CDR3 contains 14 residues. V was pared by 3 bases and J by 4 bases, with 11 bases between. The CDR3 reads CASSYVSGSDTQYF. Here the CDR3 DNA reads TGTGCCAGCAGTTATGTATCTGGGTCAGATACGCAGTATTTT.

The gene calls are TRBV18 and TRBJ2-7, with TRBD1 identical over 8 bases. V was pared by 3 bases and J by 7 bases, with 11 bases of the junction left unmatched. The germline CDR1 and CDR2 sequences are KGHSH and LQKENI. The CDR3 extends over 15 amino acids. The CDR3 spells CASSPLGQGAEEQYF. The CDR3 DNA is TGTGCCAGCTCACCCCTGGGGCAGGGGGCAGAGGAGCAGTACTTC.

This rearrangement joins TRBV7-3 to TRBJ2-1; D uncertain. This CDR3 spans 14 amino acids. Germline CDR1 and CDR2: SGHTA and FQGTGA. V was shortened by 3 bases and J by 9 bases, with 15 bases between the two germline ends. The CDR3 sequence is CASSLDPSRVEQFF. In DNA form, the CDR3 reads TGTGCCAGCAGCTTGGACCCTAGTCGAGTTGAGCAGTTCTTC.

The rearrangement joins TRBV5-4 to TRBJ2-2; 9 nucleotides line up with TRBD2. CDR3 length: 16 amino acids. CDR1 is SGHNT and CDR2 is YYREEE in the germline V gene (reference sequence). V was clipped by 6 bases and J by 1 base; unmatched bases: 7. The CDR3 nucleotides read TGTGCCAGCACCTCGGGTAGCGGGAGGAACACCGGGGAGCTGTTTTTT. It translates to CASTSGSGRNTGELFF.

This chain connects TRBV3-1 (or the pseudogene TRBV3-2) to TRBJ1-5; 7 bases map to TRBD1. Germline-derived CDR1 and CDR2 are LGHDT and YNNKEL (reference sequence). Trimming took 1 base from V and 6 from J; bases not matched to a gene: 6. This CDR3 has 15 residues. CDR3 bases: TGTGCCAGCAGCCAAGGTGACAGGGCGGGTCAGCCCCAGCATTTT. Its translation is CASSQGDRAGQPQHF.

This clone has a handful of counts. The chain employs TRBV4-3 and TRBJ1-6; TRBD1 agrees at 8 bases. The germline V gene has CDR1 LGHNA and CDR2 YSLEER. With V trimmed by 0 bases and J by 10 bases, 8 bases remained unmatched. The CDR3 loop spans 16 amino acids. The chain's CDR3 is CASSQDGLTGGSPLHF. The CDR3 coding sequence is TGCGCCAGCAGCCAAGATGGACTTACAGGGGGATCACCCCTCCACTTT.

The V and J genes are TRBV5-1 and TRBJ1-1; no definite D call. This CDR3 contains 13 residues. The germline gives CDR1 SGHRS, CDR2 YFSETQ. V was clipped by 0 bases and J by 6 bases, with 9 bases between them. The CDR3 nucleotides are TGCGCCAGCAGCTTGGGGGTTAGGGCTGAAGCTTTCTTT. Encoded protein: CASSLGVRAEAFF.

The chain couples TRBV18 to TRBJ2-2; TRBD1 aligns across 8 bases. Germline CDR1 reads KGHSH; CDR2 reads LQKENI. V shed 3 bases, J shed 3 bases, and the junction held 6 bases outside the gene matches. This CDR3 spans 16 amino acids. CDR3 amino acids: CASSPAAGGHTGELFF. CDR3 nucleotide sequence: TGTGCCAGCTCACCGGCAGCAGGGGGCCACACCGGGGAGCTGTTTTTT. Using reference TRBV18 and TRBJ2-2 for the parts outside the CDR3, the full variable domain is NAGVMQNPRHLVRRRGQEARLRCSPMKGHSHVYWYRQLPEEGLKFMVYLQKENIIDESGMPKERFSAEFPKEGPSILRIQQVVRGDSAAYFCASSPAAGGHTGELFFGEGSRLTVL.